The rows below give T cell receptor beta chains drawn from one sample of a study of a mutant IDH1 vaccine in newly diagnosed glioma. These receptors lack a known antigen. Only in-frame clones appear in the TCRdb table, and some are missing; sequencing was by immunoSEQ multiplex PCR. This table has 55,000 to 65,000 clones, approximately 84% appearing once. The sequencing used PBMCs, collected from a glioma patient whose treatment included an IDH1 peptide vaccine. These receptors were obtained from a man aged 25-40 years with glioma. The CDR3 runs from the conserved cysteine through the conserved F or W. Each record gives: D gene, J gene, V gene, CDR3 length, clone size, CDR3 DNA, CDR3 protein. D genes are given only for firm matches. Where a row states a size, it is once, few, many or the class of an expanded clone; other rows omit it.

TRBD1 | TRBJ1-1 | TRBV7-9 | 12 | NA | TGTGCCAGCAGCAACACGGACAGGGGAGCTTTCTTT | CASSNTDRGAFF
NA | TRBJ2-1 | TRBV7-2 | 14 | NA | TGTGCCAGCAGCTTAAGCCGGGGGATCAATGAGCAGTTCTTC | CASSLSRGINEQFF
NA | TRBJ1-4 | TRBV10-3 | 14 | NA | TGTGCCATCAGTGAGGGACCTACTAATGAAAAACTGTTTTTT | CAISEGPTNEKLFF
TRBD1 | TRBJ1-1 | TRBV19 | 14 | NA | TGTGCCAGTAGTTCCTTGGGGACAGCGACCGAAGCTTTCTTT | CASSSLGTATEAFF
NA | TRBJ1-2 | TRBV4-2 | 16 | few | TGTGCCAGCAGCCAAGGATACAGGGCCCCCGGTGATGGCTACACCTTC | CASSQGYRAPGDGYTF
NA | TRBJ2-1 | TRBV13 | 15 | NA | TGTGCCAGCAGTCTCGGGCCGAGCTCCTACAATGAGCAGTTCTTC | CASSLGPSSYNEQFF
NA | TRBJ2-1 | TRBV5-5 | 15 | NA | TGTGCCAGCAGCTTGGAGCGGAGCTCCTACAATGAGCAGTTCTTC | CASSLERSSYNEQFF
TRBD2 | TRBJ2-1 | TRBV9 | 16 | NA | TGTGCCAGCAGCGTAGGGGGACTAGCGGGTCAAAATGAGCAGTTCTTC | CASSVGGLAGQNEQFF
NA | TRBJ1-5 | TRBV7-2 | 15 | NA | TGTGCCAGCAGCCCAGCCGGCCTCTACAATCAGCCCCAGCATTTT | CASSPAGLYNQPQHF
NA | TRBJ2-1 | TRBV10-2 | 16 | NA | TGCGCCAGCAAGGCAGGGGTCCCCTCGGGATACAATGAGCAGTTCTTC | CASKAGVPSGYNEQFF
TRBD2 | TRBJ2-1 | TRBV19 | 15 | NA | TGTGCCAGTAAAGCGGGGGCTGGGTCCTACAATGAGCAGTTCTTC | CASKAGAGSYNEQFF
NA | TRBJ1-1 | TRBV7-9 | 14 | NA | TGTGCCAGCAGCTTAGGGGAGGGCCACACTGAAGCTTTCTTT | CASSLGEGHTEAFF
NA | TRBJ2-3 | TRBV14 | 13 | NA | TGTGCCAGCAGCCAAGGGGCGGGCGATACGCAGTATTTT | CASSQGAGDTQYF
TRBD2 | TRBJ2-3 | TRBV28 | 18 | NA | TGTGCCAGCATCAACCGGCGGGGACTAGCGGGGGTCACAGATACGCAGTATTTT | CASINRRGLAGVTDTQYF
NA | TRBJ2-1 | TRBV10-2 | 15 | NA | TGCGCCAGCAGTGAGACTGTTTCCCCTTACAATGAGCAGTTCTTC | CASSETVSPYNEQFF
NA | TRBJ1-1 | TRBV6-5 | 12 | NA | TGTGCCAGCAGTTCGGGGAACACTGAAGCTTTCTTT | CASSSGNTEAFF
NA | TRBJ2-1 | TRBV10-3 | 14 | NA | TGTGCCATCAGGGACCAGAGCTCCTACAATGAGCAGTTCTTC | CAIRDQSSYNEQFF
NA | TRBJ2-6 | TRBV16 | 14 | NA | TGTGCCAGCAGCCCGTCCTCTGGGGCCAACGTCCTGACTTTC | CASSPSSGANVLTF
NA | TRBJ1-5 | TRBV6-1 | 13 | NA | TGTGCCAGCAGTGAAAGTCAGGCGGGGCCCCAGCATTTT | CASSESQAGPQHF
TRBD1 | TRBJ1-5 | TRBV4-1 | 16 | NA | TGCGCCAGCAGCCGGGTTCTGGGACAGAAAAATCAGCCCCAGCATTTT | CASSRVLGQKNQPQHF
NA | TRBJ1-2 | TRBV5-1 | 12 | once | TGCGCCAGCAGTCAAGACAAGCATGGCTACACCTTC | CASSQDKHGYTF
TRBD1 | TRBJ1-1 | TRBV5-1 | 14 | NA | TGCGCCAGCAGCTTTGACAGGGCGAACACTGAAGCTTTCTTT | CASSFDRANTEAFF
NA | TRBJ1-5 | TRBV7-9 | 12 | few | TGTGCCAGCAGCTCGTTTGCTCAGCCCCAGCATTTT | CASSSFAQPQHF
NA | TRBJ2-7 | TRBV5-5 | 14 | once | TGTGCCAGCAGCTTGGCGACTAGAAGCTACGAGCAGTACTTC | CASSLATRSYEQYF
NA | TRBJ2-1 | TRBV27 | 18 | once | TGTGCCAGCAGTCTTCCCCGGACGGGCGGAGGGGGATACAATGAGCAGTTCTTC | CASSLPRTGGGGYNEQFF
NA | TRBJ2-7 | TRBV7-9 | 12 | NA | TGTGCCAGCAGCTTAGAGTCCCGGGAGCAGTACTTC | CASSLESREQYF
NA | TRBJ1-5 | TRBV7-9 | 14 | NA | TGTGCCAGCACGCAGGGAGATAGCAATCAGCCCCAGCATTTT | CASTQGDSNQPQHF
NA | TRBJ2-3 | TRBV7-2 | 14 | NA | TGTGCCAGCAGCTTAGTTGCCCTGGGAGGTACGCAGTATTTT | CASSLVALGGTQYF
NA | TRBJ2-1 | TRBV9 | 15 | NA | TGTGCCAGCAGCTCGCGGGGCAGAAACTACAATGAGCAGTTCTTC | CASSSRGRNYNEQFF
NA | TRBJ2-7 | TRBV5-8 | 15 | NA | TGTGCCAGCAGCTTGGGGTATGGGGAGCCCTACGAGCAGTACTTC | CASSLGYGEPYEQYF
NA | TRBJ2-7 | TRBV28 | 13 | NA | TGTGCCAGCATTGGGCTTCACTCCTACGAGCAGTACTTC | CASIGLHSYEQYF
TRBD1 | TRBJ1-5 | TRBV4-1 | 15 | NA | TGCGCCAGCAGCACGCGACAGGGGGTCAGGCAGCCCCAGCATTTT | CASSTRQGVRQPQHF
TRBD1 | TRBJ2-4 | TRBV7-2 | 16 | once | TGTGCCAGCAGCCCTCTCGTGGGGACAGGGGGCCACATTCAGTACTTC | CASSPLVGTGGHIQYF
NA | TRBJ2-2 | TRBV5-1 | 13 | NA | TGCGCCAGCAGCCACGAAGGCTATAGGGAGCTGTTTTTT | CASSHEGYRELFF
NA | TRBJ2-5 | TRBV9 | 17 | NA | TGTGCCAGCAGCGTAGGGGCAGGGGACCTGTACCAAGAGACCCAGTACTTC | CASSVGAGDLYQETQYF
NA | TRBJ2-3 | TRBV11-2 | 14 | NA | TGTGCCAGCGATAAACGGACGAGAGGAGATACGCAGTATTTT | CASDKRTRGDTQYF
NA | TRBJ1-2 | TRBV5-1 | 15 | NA | TGCGCCAGCAGCTTGGATCCTGGGGGAGACTATGGCTACACCTTC | CASSLDPGGDYGYTF
NA | TRBJ2-3 | TRBV2 | 12 | once | TGTGCCAGCAGTGAGCCCGGAGGTACGCAGTATTTT | CASSEPGGTQYF
NA | TRBJ2-1 | TRBV6-4 | 13 | NA | TGTGCCAGCAGTGCCGGACCCTACAATGAGCAGTTCTTC | CASSAGPYNEQFF
TRBD1 | TRBJ1-5 | TRBV19 | 13 | few | TGTGCCACCACCTGGACAGGGTCTCAGCCCCAGCATTTT | CATTWTGSQPQHF
NA | TRBJ1-1 | TRBV29-1 | 9 | NA | TGCAGCGTTGAAGGAGGTGCTTTCTTT | CSVEGGAFF
NA | TRBJ1-2 | TRBV30 | 14 | NA | TGTGCCTGGAGTGTACGAAGTACAGCTTATGGCTACACCTTC | CAWSVRSTAYGYTF
NA | TRBJ1-1 | TRBV15 | 14 | few | TGTGCCACCAGCAGAGAAAGGATGAACACTGAAGCTTTCTTT | CATSRERMNTEAFF
TRBD2 | TRBJ2-7 | TRBV7-6 | 13 | NA | TGTGCCAGCGGTGGAGCGGGGTCTTACGAGCAGTACTTC | CASGGAGSYEQYF
NA | TRBJ1-3 | TRBV19 | 11 | few | TGTGCCAGTAAACTGGGAAACACCATATATTTT | CASKLGNTIYF